This T cell receptor beta chain was recorded in a study of CD8+ T cells in alopecia areata. Extraction and reverse transcription of RNA yielded cDNA as the sequencing template. Only in-frame clones appear in the TCRdb table, and some are missing; sequencing was by immunoSEQ multiplex PCR. The sample has more than 200,000 clones; 65% to 70% are singletons. This clone was seen only a few times. The clonotype comes from a human donor with alopecia areata. The sample here was CD4+ T cells sorted from blood, taken at week 0.

Here the CDR3 reads CASSEGLAYEQYF. CDR3 nucleotides: TGTGCCAGCAGTGAAGGGTTAGCCTACGAGCAGTACTTC. The chain links TRBV2 to TRBJ2-7; D remains unclear. Germline values: CDR1 SNHLY, CDR2 FYNNEI. Deletions cut 1 base from V and 2 bases from J, with 6 bases between. This CDR3 is built from 13 residues.